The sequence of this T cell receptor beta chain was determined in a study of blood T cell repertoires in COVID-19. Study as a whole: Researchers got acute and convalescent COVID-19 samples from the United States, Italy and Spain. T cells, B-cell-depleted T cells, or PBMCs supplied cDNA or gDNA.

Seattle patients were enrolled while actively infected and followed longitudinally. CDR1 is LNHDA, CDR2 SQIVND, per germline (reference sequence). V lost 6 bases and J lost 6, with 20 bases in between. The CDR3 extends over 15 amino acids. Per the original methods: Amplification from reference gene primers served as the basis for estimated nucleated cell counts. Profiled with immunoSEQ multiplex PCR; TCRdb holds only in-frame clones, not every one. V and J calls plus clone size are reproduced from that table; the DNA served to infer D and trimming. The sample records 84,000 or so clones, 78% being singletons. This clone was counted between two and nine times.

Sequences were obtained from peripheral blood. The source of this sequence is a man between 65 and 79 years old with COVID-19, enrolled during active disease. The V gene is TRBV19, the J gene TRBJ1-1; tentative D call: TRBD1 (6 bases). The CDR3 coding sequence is TGTGCCAGTAGGCGTGGACAGTGGGCCAACGCTGAAGCTTTCTTT. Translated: CASRRGQWANAEAFF.